Presented here are 12 T cell receptor beta chains from one specimen sequenced in a study of beta chain features in type 1 diabetes. Expressed TCRB transcripts were sequenced because the entire RNA isolate underwent reverse transcription. The method was immunoSEQ multiplex PCR; TCRdb's version includes in-frame clones alone and lacks a portion of them. The sample contains some 350,000 clones, about 10% of which appear only once. The study's findings and limits: TCRB CDR3s were moderately but significantly shorter in Type 1 diabetes patients in all four CD4+ subsets.

Their recognized antigens are unknown. Specimen: central memory CD4+ T cells from blood. These receptors originate from a man in his thirties or forties with type 1 diabetes.

This clone is medium-sized. This chain uses TRBV27 with TRBJ1-5; D unresolved. CDR1 is MNHEY and CDR2 is SMNVEV in the germline V gene (reference sequence). Trimming removed 5 bases from V and 7 bases from J, with 9 bases in between. This CDR3 is built from 12 residues. DNA of the CDR3: TGTGCCAGCAGTCTTGCGGGGCAGCCCCAGCATTTT. Amino acids: CASSLAGQPQHF.

In this sample, this clone turned up a few times. The V and J genes are TRBV27 and TRBJ2-1; possible D gene TRBD1, 7 bases. The germline V and J ends were trimmed by 7 bases and 4 bases, with 14 bases remaining between them. The germline V gene has CDR1 MNHEY and CDR2 SMNVEV (reference sequence). This CDR3 has 14 residues. The CDR3, as DNA: TGTGCCAGCAAGTTCGGGGGACAGTACAATGAGCAGTTCTTC. Its protein product is CASKFGGQYNEQFF.

This clone was seen only a few times. This rearrangement joins TRBV28 to TRBJ2-7; a possible D gene is TRBD1 (6 bases). The CDR3 spans 15 residues. The germline gives CDR1 MDHEN, CDR2 SYDVKM. V lost 2 bases to trimming and J lost 0 bases, with 11 bases between them. The CDR3 spells CASSLGQPLSYEQYF. In nucleotides, the CDR3 is TGTGCCAGCAGTTTAGGACAGCCTCTCTCCTACGAGCAGTACTTC.

The sample holds a few counts of this clone. V is TRBV30 and J is TRBJ1-6, with D perhaps TRBD1 (5 bases). CDR3 length: 13 amino acids. CDR1 GTSNPN and CDR2 SVGIG come from the germline V gene (reference sequence). Between the trimmed V and J ends, which lost 7 bases and 5 bases, there was a span of 12 bases. In nucleotides, the CDR3 is TGTGCCTTGACAGTACTGGATAATTCACCCCTCCACTTT. It encodes CALTVLDNSPLHF.

CDR3 loop: CASSLTGTSNYGYTF. Here the CDR3 DNA reads TGTGCCAGCAGTTTAACCGGGACATCTAACTATGGCTACACCTTC. This chain joins TRBV6-1 and TRBJ1-2, with D tentatively TRBD1 (6 bases). The V gene lost 5 bases and the J gene lost 0 bases, with 13 bases spanning the gap. Looked up from germline, CDR1 is MNHNS and CDR2 is SASEGT. The CDR3 contains 15 residues.

This clone has a handful of counts. The chain recombines TRBV28 with TRBJ1-3; D ambiguous. Germline V CDR1 and CDR2: MDHEN, SYDVKM. The ends were cut back, 10 bases at V and 8 bases at J, with 12 bases in the middle. The CDR3 spans 11 residues. Written as DNA, the CDR3 is TGTGCCACCGAGGGTGGGTACACCATATATTTT. It specifies CATEGGYTIYF.

This clone has just a few counts. V usage is TRBV7-2 and J usage is TRBJ1-2, with TRBD1 matching over 9 bases. J gave up 4 bases and V 4 bases, and 7 bases lay outside the gene matches. Germline loops: CDR1 SGHTA, CDR2 FQGNSA. CDR3 length: 15 residues. CDR3 in DNA: TGTGCCAGCAGCTGGGAGGGACAGGGACTCTATGGCTACACCTTC. Its translation: CASSWEGQGLYGYTF.

In this sample, this clone turned up many times. The chain recombines TRBV30 with TRBJ2-3; perhaps TRBD1 as D (6 bases). The CDR3 is 14 residues long. Germline CDR1 is GTSNPN and CDR2 is SVGIG (reference sequence). V was clipped by 4 bases and J by 5 bases, with 16 bases between them. CDR3 in amino acids: CAWIHRVGGDTQYF. The CDR3 region has the DNA TGTGCCTGGATCCACAGGGTAGGGGGAGATACGCAGTATTTT.

The V gene is TRBV11-2, the J gene TRBJ2-3; D ambiguous. This CDR3 comprises 12 residues. Germline V gene data show CDR1 as SGHAT and CDR2 as FQNNGV. V lost 5 bases to trimming and J lost 5 bases, with 8 bases between them. The CDR3: CASSNEGDTQYF. The DNA for the CDR3 is TGTGCCAGCAGCAATGAAGGAGATACGCAGTATTTT.

This chain links TRBV6-5 with TRBJ2-7, with 7 bases identical to TRBD1. V gave up 10 bases and J gave up 0 bases; unmatched junction bases: 3. The germline CDR1 and CDR2 sequences are MNHEY and SVGAGI. CDR3 length equals 12 residues. CDR3 amino acids: CAIRDSSYEQYF. CDR3 in DNA: TGTGCCATCAGGGACAGCTCCTACGAGCAGTACTTC.

This clone was detected only a few times. The chain carries TRBV11-2 and TRBJ1-1; D is ambiguous. CDR3 length: 13 residues. CDR1 SGHAT and CDR2 FQNNGV come from the germline V gene. Trimming took 3 bases from V and 10 from J, leaving 15 bases between them. The CDR3 loop reads CASSFSHEFGAFF. CDR3 bases: TGTGCCAGCAGCTTCTCCCACGAATTTGGAGCTTTCTTT.

This rearrangement joins TRBV7-2 to TRBJ2-5; perhaps D is TRBD1 or TRBD2 (5 bases each). CDR1 and CDR2 from the germline V gene are SGHTA and FQGNSA. This CDR3 is built from 13 residues. Trimming removed 5 bases from V and 5 bases from J, with 12 bases in between. CDR3 region: CASSQGWGETQYF. In nucleotides, the CDR3 is TGTGCCAGCAGCCAGGGTTGGGGGGAGACCCAGTACTTC.